One and the same sample provided the 28 T cell receptor beta chains below, sequenced in a study of OX40 agonist ivuxolimab in advanced cancers. The method was immunoSEQ multiplex PCR; TCRdb's version includes in-frame clones alone and lacks a portion of them. The data contain around 80,000 clones, less than 85% of them seen just once; the ten biggest clones take up roughly 0.41%. The sample here was CD4+ or CD8+ T cells sorted from blood, taken in a trial of the OX40 agonist ivuxolimab. The receptors stem from an adult with an advanced solid tumor such as melanoma, head and neck, liver or kidney cancer.

The rearrangement uses TRBV18 and TRBJ2-2, with D possibly matching TRBD2 (6 bases). Per germline, CDR1 KGHSH and CDR2 LQKENI. This CDR3 region has 16 residues. Trimming left V 3 bases short and J 4 bases short, with 15 bases between. CDR3 amino acids: CASSPQLASSTGELFF. The CDR3 coding sequence is TGTGCCAGCTCACCTCAACTAGCTAGCAGCACCGGGGAGCTGTTTTTT.

The chain joins TRBV5-1 to TRBJ1-2; 10 bases map to TRBD1. This CDR3 has 13 amino acids. Germline CDR1 reads SGHRS; CDR2 reads YFSETQ. After removal of 4 bases from V and 5 bases from J, the junction contained 2 bases not matched to a gene. For the CDR3, the DNA is TGCGCCAGCAGCCCGGGACAGGGGTATGGCTACACCTTC. Protein sequence: CASSPGQGYGYTF.

The chain combines TRBV9 with TRBJ2-1; TRBD2 agrees at 15 bases. Trimming cost V 5 bases and J 1 base; bases outside gene matches: 4. CDR1 and CDR2 (germline): SGDLS, YYNGEE. This CDR3 is 17 amino acids long. The DNA for the CDR3 is TGTGCCAGCAGACCGGGACTAGCGGGAGGATCCTACAATGAGCAGTTCTTC. This encodes CASRPGLAGGSYNEQFF.

V and J are TRBV5-1 and TRBJ1-6; maybe TRBD1 (6 bases). Germline V gene sequence: CDR1 SGHRS, CDR2 YFSETQ. With 5 bases removed from V and 7 bases from J, the gap between germline ends came to 13 bases. CDR3 length: 14 residues. The CDR3 sequence is CASSEGGGNSPLHF. Written as DNA, the CDR3 is TGCGCCAGCAGTGAGGGGGGCGGAAATTCACCCCTCCACTTT.

As for this clone: The junction and the germline gene differ at one end; a read error may be behind it. The V call is TRBV7-3, the J call TRBJ2-1; 11 nucleotides line up with TRBD2. The CDR3 runs to 15 residues. CDR1 is SGHTA, CDR2 FQGTGA, per germline. For the CDR3, the DNA is TGTGCCAGCAGCTCAACTAGCGGGAGTTACAGTGAGCAGTTCTTC. Protein product: CASSSTSGSYSEQFF.

The rearrangement joins TRBV19 to TRBJ2-2; D remains unclear. CDR1 and CDR2 from the germline V gene are LNHDA and SQIVND (reference sequence). The CDR3 extends over 15 amino acids. Deletions cut 6 bases from V and 0 bases from J, with 11 bases between. The chain's CDR3 is CASSRGTTNTGELFF. CDR3 sequence (DNA): TGTGCCAGTAGCCGCGGAACGACGAACACCGGGGAGCTGTTTTTT. Supplemented by reference TRBV19 and TRBJ2-2, the full variable domain reads DGGITQSPKYLFRKEGQNVTLSCEQNLNHDAMYWYRQDPGQGLRLIYYSQIVNDFQKGDIAEGYSVSREKKESFPLTVTSAQKNPTAFYLCASSRGTTNTGELFFGEGSRLTVL.

The rearrangement uses TRBV6-6 and TRBJ1-4; TRBD1 matches 10 bases. Trimming took 4 bases from V and 10 from J; bases not matched to a gene: 12. There are 16 residues in the CDR3. Per germline, CDR1 MNHNY and CDR2 SVGAGI (reference sequence). Here the CDR3 DNA reads TGTGCCAGCAGTTTGAGTCCGGGACAGGGGCAGGGAAAACTGTTTTTT. This gives the protein CASSLSPGQGQGKLFF.

This sequence joins TRBV28 and TRBJ1-1; D is ambiguous. V lost 8 bases and J lost 0, with 7 bases in between. This CDR3 spans 12 amino acids. The germline gives CDR1 MDHEN, CDR2 SYDVKM. CDR3 loop: CASQTLNTEAFF. Written as DNA, the CDR3 is TGTGCCAGCCAGACATTGAACACTGAAGCTTTCTTT.

The chain recombines TRBV7-2 with TRBJ2-1; D is undetermined. This CDR3 is built from 13 residues. Germline-derived CDR1 and CDR2 are SGHTA and FQGNSA. Trimming shortened V by 6 bases and J by 6 bases, and 12 bases separated the two germline ends. CDR3: CASRPVLSNEQFF. The DNA of the CDR3 is TGTGCCAGCAGACCGGTCCTGAGCAATGAGCAGTTCTTC. The complete variable domain, with remaining parts taken from reference TRBV7-2 and TRBJ2-1, reads GAGVSQSPSNKVTEKGKDVELRCDPISGHTALYWYRQSLGQGLEFLIYFQGNSAPDKSGLPSDRFSAERTGGSVSTLTIQRTQQEDSAVYLCASRPVLSNEQFFGPGTRLTVL.

The CDR3 loop reads CASSRTGEETQYF. The CDR3 region has the DNA TGCGCCAGCAGCAGGACAGGGGAAGAGACCCAGTACTTC. This chain joins TRBV5-1 and TRBJ2-5, with 9 bases matching TRBD1. CDR3 size: 13 residues. The J segment lost 3 bases and the V segment lost 4 bases, leaving 1 base of the junction unmatched. Germline V lookup: CDR1 SGHRS, CDR2 YFSETQ. Full variable domain (rest looked up from reference TRBV5-1 and TRBJ2-5): KAGVTQTPRYLIKTRGQQVTLSCSPISGHRSVSWYQQTPGQGLQFLFEYFSETQRNKGNFPGRFSGRQFSNSRSEMNVSTLELGDSALYLCASSRTGEETQYFGPGTRLLVL.

The V and J genes are TRBV15 and TRBJ2-7; the match to TRBD2 covers 7 bases. V dropped 0 bases and J dropped 0; count of bases not matched to a gene: 5. Germline CDR1 and CDR2: LNHNV and YYDKDF (reference sequence). CDR3 length equals 16 residues. The CDR3 DNA is TGTGCCACCAGCAGAGAGCCCGGGGGGAGCTCCTACGAGCAGTACGTC. Protein sequence: CATSREPGGSSYEQYV.

The CDR3 protein is CASSWTGRLLSYEQYF. The CDR3, as DNA: TGTGCCAGCAGTTGGACAGGTAGACTCCTTTCCTACGAGCAGTACTTC. The chain recombines TRBV6-4 with TRBJ2-7; TRBD1 agrees at 7 bases. The CDR3 runs 16 residues. Germline V CDR1 and CDR2: MRHNA, SNTAGT. After removal of 5 bases from V and 1 base from J, the junction contained 11 bases not matched to a gene.

This clone has a handful of counts. V and J are TRBV4-1 and TRBJ1-2; D gene unclear. The CDR3 extends over 14 amino acids. The germline V and J ends were trimmed by 0 bases and 10 bases, with 15 bases remaining between them. Per germline, CDR1 MGHRA and CDR2 YSYEKL. CDR3 nucleotide sequence: TGCGCCAGCAGCCAAGATCAAAACAGAGTGGACTACACCTTC. Its protein product is CASSQDQNRVDYTF.

This clone has just one count. This chain connects TRBV18 to TRBJ2-7, with 9 nucleotides matching TRBD1. Germline V CDR1 and CDR2: KGHSH, LQKENI. Trimming at V came to 3 bases and at J to 5 bases, leaving 2 bases not matched to a gene. This CDR3 region has 13 residues. This chain's CDR3 is CASSPGQGNEQYF. In nucleotides, the CDR3 is TGTGCCAGCTCACCGGGACAGGGAAACGAGCAGTACTTC.

V is TRBV7-9 and J is TRBJ1-2, with D possibly matching TRBD1 (6 bases). In germline, CDR1 is SEHNR, CDR2 FQNEAQ (reference sequence). CDR3 length equals 14 residues. Trimming stripped 2 bases from V and 7 bases from J, with 14 bases between. CDR3 in DNA: TGTGCCAGCAGCTTAAGAGGGGGGTATGTTGGCTACACCTTC. It translates to CASSLRGGYVGYTF.

V gene TRBV5-1 combines with J gene TRBJ1-6; possible D gene TRBD1, 6 bases. CDR3 size: 14 residues. V lost 0 bases, J lost 10 bases, and 11 bases lay in between. Per the germline V gene, CDR1 is SGHRS and CDR2 is YFSETQ. CDR3 DNA: TGCGCCAGCAGCTTGGTGGGGGGCGGATCACCCCTCCACTTT. Translation: CASSLVGGGSPLHF.

The sample holds a few counts of this clone. The chain recombines TRBV19 with TRBJ2-2; TRBD2 is a possible D gene (6 bases). Germline V gene lookup returns CDR1 LNHDA and CDR2 SQIVND (reference sequence). Trimming removed 7 bases from V and 6 bases from J, with 21 bases in between. The CDR3 runs to 16 residues. The CDR3 loop is CASTPDGGYLSGELFF. The CDR3 nucleotides read TGTGCCAGTACCCCCGACGGAGGGTATTTGTCCGGGGAGCTGTTTTTT.

The genes are TRBV9 and TRBJ1-6, with D perhaps TRBD1 (5 bases). Trimming shortened V by 1 base and J by 7 bases, and 12 bases separated the two germline ends. CDR3 length equals 15 residues. Germline lookup yields CDR1 SGDLS and CDR2 YYNGEE. The CDR3 loop reads CASSVTPGGNSPLHF. CDR3 in DNA: TGTGCCAGCAGCGTAACCCCCGGGGGAAATTCACCCCTCCACTTT.

V and J are TRBV6-5 and TRBJ2-7; no clear D gene. Looked up from germline, CDR1 is MNHEY and CDR2 is SVGAGI. Between the trimmed V and J ends, which lost 6 bases and 2 bases, there was a span of 11 bases. This CDR3 has 13 residues. DNA of the CDR3: TGTGCCAGCAGACCGAGAACGCCCTACGAGCAGTACTTC. This sequence encodes CASRPRTPYEQYF.

The chain uses TRBV29-1 and TRBJ2-1, with no clear D. The CDR3 is made up of 13 amino acids. V was pared by 7 bases and J by 1 base, with 11 bases between. CDR1 is SQVTM, CDR2 ANQGSEA, per germline. CDR3 sequence (DNA): TGCAGCGGGTCCCATGGGTCCTACAATGAGCAGTTCTTC. Protein: CSGSHGSYNEQFF.

This chain joins TRBV6-1 and TRBJ1-5; 7 bases fit TRBD1. V shed 2 bases, J shed 3 bases, and the junction held 10 bases outside the gene matches. The CDR3 runs to 17 residues. Germline CDR1 MNHNS, CDR2 SASEGT. For the CDR3, the DNA is TGTGCCAGCAGTGAACCCCGGGGCAGGGGGGCCAATCAGCCCCAGCATTTT. It specifies CASSEPRGRGANQPQHF.

V usage is TRBV5-1 and J usage is TRBJ1-1; D not certain. Trimming cost V 2 bases and J 4 bases, with 15 bases left between them. The germline V gene has CDR1 SGHRS and CDR2 YFSETQ. This CDR3 is built from 15 residues. Here the CDR3 DNA reads TGCGCCAGCAGCTTCTCTTCGGGGATTAGCACTGAAGCTTTCTTT. This translates into CASSFSSGISTEAFF.

The rearrangement uses TRBV7-9 and TRBJ1-5; perhaps TRBD1 as D (5 bases). The CDR3 loop spans 15 amino acids. Germline lookup yields CDR1 SEHNR and CDR2 FQNEAQ (reference sequence). The V and J ends lost 5 bases and 8 bases respectively, with 19 bases between them. CDR3 amino acids: CASSPGPGSIEPQHF. The CDR3, as DNA: TGTGCCAGCAGCCCCGGGCCAGGGTCAATTGAGCCCCAGCATTTT.

The rearrangement uses TRBV27 and TRBJ1-5; tentatively, D is TRBD1 (6 bases). Trimming removed 5 bases at V and 1 base at J, with 15 bases between. The CDR3 is made up of 16 amino acids. Germline-derived CDR1 and CDR2 are MNHEY and SMNVEV (reference sequence). The CDR3 DNA reads TGTGCCAGCAGTCCGGGACACCTCGCGAGCAATCAGCCCCAGCATTTT. Translation gives CASSPGHLASNQPQHF.

In DNA form, the CDR3 reads TGTGCCAGCAGTCTAGCGGGGGGGGGCACAGATACGCAGTATTTT. It is translated as CASSLAGGGTDTQYF. The genes are TRBV28 and TRBJ2-3; TRBD2 matches at 12 bases. Looked up from germline, CDR1 is MDHEN and CDR2 is SYDVKM. This CDR3 has 15 residues. V lost 5 bases, J lost 1 base, and 1 base stayed unmatched.

This sequence joins TRBV11-2 and TRBJ2-7; D is unclear. The CDR3 loop spans 11 amino acids. The germline V gene has CDR1 SGHAT and CDR2 FQNNGV. CDR3: CASSLEEEQYV. CDR3 DNA sequence: TGTGCCAGCAGCCTAGAAGAAGAGCAGTACGTC.

This chain joins TRBV6-6 and TRBJ1-3; D is unresolved. The ends were cut back, 8 bases at V and 0 bases at J, with 17 bases in the middle. CDR1 and CDR2 (germline): MNHNY, SVGAGI (reference sequence). This CDR3 contains 16 residues. The CDR3 coding sequence is TGTGCCAGCGCCACAGTCCACGGAGACTCTGGAAACACCATATATTTT. It translates to CASATVHGDSGNTIYF.

In regard to this clone: The sample contains more than one DNA sequence encoding this CDR3. CDR3 coding DNA: TGTGCCAGCAGTTTTGGGGCCACCTACGAGCAGTACTTC. It encodes CASSFGATYEQYF. The chain couples TRBV27 to TRBJ2-7; possibly TRBD1 for D (5 bases). The CDR3 is 13 residues long. Germline assignment: CDR1 MNHEY and CDR2 SMNVEV (reference sequence). With 3 bases removed from V and 2 bases from J, the gap between germline ends came to 8 bases.